Below are 20 T cell receptor beta chains sequenced from a single sample in a study of long-term antiretroviral therapy in people with HIV. Version v3.0 of the immunoSEQ assay ran at survey level. The method was immunoSEQ multiplex PCR; TCRdb's version includes in-frame clones alone and lacks a portion of them. Seen here are fewer than 25,000 clones, roughly 90% observed once, and the top ten hold 8.7%. Specimen: unsorted PBMCs, collected 1.8 years before starting antiretroviral therapy. These receptor sequences come from a man aged 45-65 years with HIV.

This clone was detected a few times. The chain joins TRBV10-2 to TRBJ2-3; TRBD2 matches at 11 bases. V lost 6 bases to trimming and J lost 6 bases; unmatched junction nucleotides: 5. The CDR3 is 14 residues long. Germline V gene lookup returns CDR1 WSHSY and CDR2 SAAADI. CDR3 in amino acids: CASSLAGGGDTQYF. The DNA for the CDR3 is TGCGCCAGCAGCCTAGCGGGGGGAGGGGATACGCAGTATTTT.

This sequence joins TRBV19 and TRBJ1-6, with 7 bases aligning to TRBD1. CDR3 length equals 15 residues. J lost 5 bases, V lost 6 bases, and 7 bases had no gene match. Germline-derived CDR1 and CDR2 are LNHDA and SQIVND (reference sequence). The CDR3 region is CASRMGTEDNSPLHF. CDR3 nucleotide sequence: TGTGCCAGTAGGATGGGGACAGAAGATAATTCACCCCTCCACTTT.

A few counts support this clone. This chain connects TRBV4-1 to TRBJ2-5; maybe TRBD2 (7 bases). Per germline, CDR1 MGHRA and CDR2 YSYEKL. The CDR3 is 15 amino acids. V lost 4 bases and J lost 5, with 17 bases in between. The CDR3 sequence: CASSPEGRGGETQYF. The CDR3 coding sequence is TGCGCCAGCAGCCCAGAAGGGAGGGGGGGTGAGACCCAGTACTTC.

The chain employs TRBV5-4 and TRBJ2-3, with TRBD2 matching 7 bases. The J segment lost 6 bases and the V segment lost 7 bases, leaving 11 bases of the junction unmatched. The CDR3 extends over 14 amino acids. Germline values: CDR1 SGHNT, CDR2 YYREEE (reference sequence). As DNA, the CDR3 is TGTGCCAGCCGGAGTGGCGGGAGCAGGGATACGCAGTATTTT. Translated: CASRSGGSRDTQYF.

The J gene is TRBJ2-6, the V gene TRBV4-1, with 8 bases that match TRBD2. Unmatched junction bases numbered 7, after V lost 0 bases and J lost 3 bases. CDR3 length: 18 residues. Germline CDR1 is MGHRA and CDR2 is YSYEKL. CDR3 DNA sequence: TGCGCCAGCAGCCAAGATACTGCGGGAGGTGTTGGGGCCAACGTCCTGACTTTC. As protein: CASSQDTAGGVGANVLTF.

The genes are TRBV5-4 and TRBJ2-7; tentatively, D is TRBD1 (6 bases). The CDR3 runs 14 residues. Germline V gene data show CDR1 as SGHNT and CDR2 as YYREEE (reference sequence). Trimming removed 1 base at V and 1 base at J, with 9 bases between. The CDR3 reads CASSLTGKSYEQYF. The CDR3 region has the DNA TGTGCCAGCAGCTTGACAGGGAAATCCTACGAGCAGTACTTC.

The count of this clone is one. This chain connects TRBV28 to TRBJ1-4; 7 bases are shared with TRBD1. Germline CDR1 MDHEN, CDR2 SYDVKM. The CDR3 contains 15 residues. After removal of 5 bases from V and 2 bases from J, the junction contained 5 bases not matched to a gene. DNA of the CDR3: TGTGCCAGCAGTCTGACAGGGTCTACTAATGAAAAACTGTTTTTT. Its protein product is CASSLTGSTNEKLFF.

The V call is TRBV5-6, the J call TRBJ1-1; 7 bases line up with TRBD1. V shed 1 base, J shed 10 bases, and the junction held 7 bases outside the gene matches. The CDR3 length is 13 residues. Germline CDR1 SGHDT, CDR2 YYEEEE. CDR3 bases: TGTGCCAGCAGCTTGATATCAGGGGGACGAGCTTTCTTT. This gives the protein CASSLISGGRAFF.

V gene TRBV5-1 combines with J gene TRBJ2-2; TRBD2 matches 11 bases. The CDR3 extends over 17 amino acids. The trim removed 4 bases at V and 0 bases at J, leaving 5 bases unmatched. Per germline, CDR1 SGHRS and CDR2 YFSETQ. CDR3 nucleotides: TGCGCCAGCAGCATTAAACTAGCGGGAGCGAACACCGGGGAGCTGTTTTTT. This sequence encodes CASSIKLAGANTGELFF.

The chain has TRBV30 and TRBJ2-3; 10 nucleotides agree with TRBD2. V gave up 1 base and J gave up 0 bases; unmatched junction bases: 1. The V gene's germline CDR1 is GTSNPN and CDR2 SVGIG (reference sequence). The CDR3 spans 15 residues. The CDR3 sequence is CAWSGSGRSTDTQYF. CDR3 nucleotide sequence: TGTGCCTGGAGTGGTAGCGGGAGGAGCACAGATACGCAGTATTTT.

The V and J genes are TRBV5-1 and TRBJ2-1, with D perhaps TRBD2 (6 bases). Trimming cost V 7 bases and J 2 bases, with 13 bases left between them. The CDR3 contains 14 residues. Germline assignment: CDR1 SGHRS and CDR2 YFSETQ. This CDR3 reads CASGRDLTYNEQFF. The CDR3 bases are TGCGCCAGCGGACGGGACTTAACCTACAATGAGCAGTTCTTC.

V is TRBV6-5 and J is TRBJ2-5; D not certain. The length of the CDR3 is 13 residues. CDR1 MNHEY and CDR2 SVGAGI come from the germline V gene. V lost 4 bases, J lost 4 bases, and 10 bases lay in between. CDR3 sequence reads: CASSSPGAETQYF. CDR3 nucleotide sequence: TGTGCCAGCAGTTCCCCGGGTGCAGAGACCCAGTACTTC.

The chain links TRBV2 to TRBJ2-3, with D uncertain. Between the trimmed V and J ends, which lost 4 bases and 1 base, there was a span of 9 bases. Germline CDR1 and CDR2: SNHLY and FYNNEI. CDR3 size: 14 residues. The CDR3: CASSGTGGTDTQYF. In DNA form, the CDR3 reads TGTGCCAGCAGTGGGACCGGAGGCACAGATACGCAGTATTTT.

A few counts support this clone. The V and J genes are TRBV5-4 and TRBJ2-3, with a possible D match to TRBD1 (6 bases). This CDR3 comprises 15 residues. The germline CDR1 and CDR2 sequences are SGHNT and YYREEE (reference sequence). The V end lost 1 base, the J end lost 2 bases, and 11 bases lay between the germline ends. The CDR3 nucleotides are TGTGCCAGCAGCTTGTACAGGGACCCCACAGATACGCAGTATTTT. This gives the protein CASSLYRDPTDTQYF.

The chain uses TRBV10-3 and TRBJ2-7; weak D call: TRBD1 (6 bases). Germline loops: CDR1 ENHRY, CDR2 SYGVKD. Deletions cut 2 bases from V and 4 bases from J, with 12 bases between. This CDR3 comprises 14 residues. The CDR3 DNA is TGTGCCATCAGTGAGGCAGCAGGGGCGTACGAGCAGTACTTC. It encodes CAISEAAGAYEQYF.

The chain links TRBV7-6 to TRBJ2-7, with 8 bases identical to TRBD1. Germline V gene sequence: CDR1 SGHVS, CDR2 FNYEAQ. CDR3 size: 15 residues. Unmatched junction bases numbered 9, after V lost 5 bases and J lost 3 bases. CDR3 sequence reads: CASSNIRDRSYEQYF. The CDR3 DNA reads TGTGCCAGCAGCAATATCCGGGACAGGAGCTACGAGCAGTACTTC. Drawing the rest from reference TRBV7-6 and TRBJ2-7, the complete variable domain is GAGVSQSPRYKVTKRGQDVALRCDPISGHVSLYWYRQALGQGPEFLTYFNYEAQQDKSGLPNDRFSAERPEGSISTLTIQRTEQRDSAMYRCASSNIRDRSYEQYFGPGTRLTVT.

CDR3 coding DNA: TGTGCCAGCAGCCTTCTGGGGGGACCCACTGAAGCTTTCTTT. Encoded protein: CASSLLGGPTEAFF. The chain uses TRBV5-4 and TRBJ1-1, with a possible D match to TRBD1 (5 bases). CDR1 and CDR2 (germline): SGHNT, YYREEE (reference sequence). The CDR3 is made up of 14 amino acids. Trimming left V 4 bases short and J 4 bases short, with 14 bases between. Complete variable domain (other parts from reference TRBV5-4 and TRBJ1-1): ETGVTQSPTHLIKTRGQQVTLRCSSQSGHNTVSWYQQALGQGPQFIFQYYREEENGRGNFPPRFSGLQFPNYSSELNVNALELDDSALYLCASSLLGGPTEAFFGQGTRLTVV.

V gene TRBV18 combines with J gene TRBJ2-5, with D possibly being TRBD1 or TRBD2 (5 bases each). Germline V lookup: CDR1 KGHSH, CDR2 LQKENI. The CDR3 has 15 residues. V was cut by 2 bases and J by 9 bases, with 19 bases left in between. The CDR3 bases are TGTGCCAGCTCACCAAGTGGGACCACACTCCCGGCCCAGTACTTC. Its protein product is CASSPSGTTLPAQYF.

V gene TRBV28 combines with J gene TRBJ1-5; D is perhaps TRBD1 (5 bases). This CDR3 contains 15 residues. Trimming stripped 6 bases from V and 0 bases from J, with 12 bases between. Germline V gives CDR1 MDHEN, CDR2 SYDVKM. The CDR3 is CASSLGGYSNQPQHF. The CDR3 DNA is TGTGCCAGCAGCCTGGGGGGTTATAGCAATCAGCCCCAGCATTTT.

V and J are TRBV18 and TRBJ1-1, with D maybe TRBD1 (5 bases). This CDR3 contains 17 residues. CDR1 is KGHSH and CDR2 is LQKENI in the germline V gene. The V end lost 0 bases, the J end lost 4 bases, and 18 bases lay between the germline ends. CDR3 DNA: TGTGCCAGCTCACCACCGGGGGGAGGCGGAATAGGCACTGAAGCTTTCTTT. It codes for CASSPPGGGGIGTEAFF. Based on the CDR3 plus reference TRBV18 and TRBJ1-1, the full variable domain is NAGVMQNPRHLVRRRGQEARLRCSPMKGHSHVYWYRQLPEEGLKFMVYLQKENIIDESGMPKERFSAEFPKEGPSILRIQQVVRGDSAAYFCASSPPGGGGIGTEAFFGQGTRLTVV.